These 28 T cell receptor beta chains came from one sample sequenced in a study of shared clonotypes between healthy human individuals. Data came from immunoSEQ multiplex PCR; TCRdb stores just in-frame clones and leaves some out. The repertoire has approximately 2,000,000 clones, roughly 92% of them found once; the top ten carry approximately 0.41%. The sample taken for sequencing was naive CD4+ T cells from PBMCs. Noted subset: CD45RA+ positively selected. These receptors were obtained from a man aged 18 to 30 in good health. Some clones in this sample may be carry-over from other donors' samples.

The J gene is TRBJ2-1, the V gene TRBV2; 10 bases fit TRBD2. V gave up 6 bases and J gave up 13 bases; unmatched junction bases: 9. The length of the CDR3 is 13 residues. Germline CDR1 reads SNHLY; CDR2 reads FYNNEI. In DNA form, the CDR3 reads TGTGCCAGCAGGGAACAAACTAGCGGGACCCAGTTCTTC. It specifies CASREQTSGTQFF. Full variable domain (rest looked up from reference TRBV2 and TRBJ2-1): EPEVTQTPSHQVTQMGQEVILRCVPISNHLYFYWYRQILGQKVEFLVSFYNNEISEKSEIFDDQFSVERPDGSNFTLKIRSTKLEDSAMYFCASREQTSGTQFFGPGTRLTVL.

The chain joins TRBV4-2 to TRBJ1-5, with 8 bases matching TRBD1. Losses at the gene ends were 0 bases for V and 5 bases for J; bases not matched to a gene: 3. This CDR3 has 15 residues. Looked up from germline, CDR1 is LGHNA and CDR2 is YNFKEQ. CDR3 protein: CASSQDGTGYQPQHF. The DNA for the CDR3 is TGTGCCAGCAGCCAAGACGGGACAGGCTATCAGCCCCAGCATTTT.

This chain links TRBV4-3 with TRBJ2-3, with D possibly TRBD2 on 6 matching bases. V was pared by 4 bases and J by 4 bases, with 12 bases between. Germline V gene lookup returns CDR1 LGHNA and CDR2 YSLEER. CDR3 length equals 14 residues. CDR3 DNA: TGCGCCAGCAGCCGAGGGACTTTCGCAGATACGCAGTATTTT. Translation: CASSRGTFADTQYF.

The chain couples TRBV4-2 to TRBJ2-7, with 12 bases fitting TRBD2. The CDR3 sequence is 15 residues long. Germline assignment: CDR1 LGHNA and CDR2 YNFKEQ. Trimming cost V 4 bases and J 3 bases; bases outside gene matches: 4. CDR3 DNA sequence: TGTGCCAGCAGCCCAGGACTAGCGGGAATCTACGAGCAGTACTTC. Residues: CASSPGLAGIYEQYF.

This clone was observed once. The chain uses TRBV7-2 and TRBJ1-3; possible D gene TRBD1, 5 bases. This CDR3 region has 16 residues. Germline CDR1 and CDR2: SGHTA and FQGNSA. V was clipped by 0 bases and J by 0 bases, with 9 bases between them. The CDR3 region is CASSLAQGGSGNTIYF. CDR3 DNA sequence: TGTGCCAGCAGCTTAGCGCAGGGTGGCTCTGGAAACACCATATATTTT.

This rearrangement joins TRBV19 to TRBJ1-5; no definite D call. This CDR3 spans 16 amino acids. The germline CDR1 and CDR2 sequences are LNHDA and SQIVND (reference sequence). Trimming removed 3 bases from V and 0 bases from J, with 12 bases in between. Here the CDR3 DNA reads TGTGCCAGTAGTATCCCGTCGGGGTATAGCAATCAGCCCCAGCATTTT. The encoded protein is CASSIPSGYSNQPQHF.

The chain employs TRBV12-5 and TRBJ2-1; 10 bases are a match to TRBD1. V was clipped by 7 bases and J by 8 bases; unmatched bases: 8. The CDR3 length is 14 residues. Germline CDR1 LGHNT, CDR2 FRNRAP. CDR3 region: CASALGQGFDEQFF. For the CDR3, the DNA is TGTGCTAGTGCCCTGGGACAGGGGTTCGATGAGCAGTTCTTC.

A single count supports this clone. CDR3 amino acids: CASGIGSSTEAFF. CDR3 DNA sequence: TGTGCTAGTGGTATTGGGAGTAGCACTGAAGCTTTCTTT. The V and J genes are TRBV12-5 and TRBJ1-1; D remains unclear. Germline loops: CDR1 LGHNT, CDR2 FRNRAP. Trimming took 5 bases from V and 4 from J, leaving 11 bases between them. The CDR3 sequence is 13 residues long.

This clone was detected a few times. The chain combines TRBV2 with TRBJ1-1, with a possible D match to TRBD1 (5 bases). The V end was cut by 4 bases, the J end by 1 base, with 10 bases between. This CDR3 has 14 amino acids. Germline V gene lookup returns CDR1 SNHLY and CDR2 FYNNEI. CDR3 protein: CASSVSQGNTEAFF. The CDR3 region has the DNA TGTGCCAGCAGTGTAAGTCAGGGGAACACTGAAGCTTTCTTT.

The J gene is TRBJ2-7, the V gene TRBV25-1, with unresolved D. Germline lookup yields CDR1 MGHDK and CDR2 SYGVNS. The CDR3 has 16 residues. Deletions cut 1 base from V and 0 bases from J, with 13 bases between. The CDR3 DNA reads as TGTGCCAGCAGTGAATTAGGATTAGTCCACTCCTACGAGCAGTACTTC. This encodes CASSELGLVHSYEQYF.

Regarding this clone: The same CDR3 is also encoded by other DNA sequences in this sample. CDR3 coding DNA: TGTGCCAGCAGCGTTACGGGAAACACTGAAGCTTTCTTT. Its protein is CASSVTGNTEAFF. The V and J genes are TRBV9 and TRBJ1-1, with D uncertain. Germline V gene lookup returns CDR1 SGDLS and CDR2 YYNGEE. Trimming shortened V by 2 bases and J by 2 bases, and 7 bases separated the two germline ends. This CDR3 region has 13 residues.

This rearrangement joins TRBV7-3 to TRBJ2-3; TRBD1 might be the D (5 bases). Trimming took off 2 bases at V and 4 bases at J, with 10 bases between the two ends. CDR3 length equals 14 residues. Looked up from germline, CDR1 is SGHTA and CDR2 is FQGTGA. The CDR3 is CASSLAQGSDTQYF. The CDR3 bases are TGTGCCAGCAGCTTAGCCCAGGGATCAGATACGCAGTATTTT.

This clone was picked up one time. Germline is not matched at one junction end, which may reflect a read error. The V gene is TRBV5-8, the J gene TRBJ2-3; D possibly corresponds to TRBD1 (6 bases). Germline V gene lookup returns CDR1 SGHTS and CDR2 YDEGEE. This CDR3 region has 18 residues. The DNA for the CDR3 is TGCGCCAGCAGCCAAATCCCTGATACCAACTCCAGGGGAGATACGCAGTATTTT. This encodes CASSQIPDTNSRGDTQYF.

The table lists this clone with a few counts. This chain uses TRBV25-1 with TRBJ1-2; 8 bases match TRBD1. Trimming at V came to 2 bases and at J to 8 bases, leaving 7 bases not matched to a gene. The CDR3 covers 14 residues. Germline V gene data show CDR1 as MGHDK and CDR2 as SYGVNS. CDR3 region: CASSEPQGAQGYTF. The CDR3 DNA sequence: TGTGCCAGCAGTGAACCCCAGGGGGCGCAGGGCTACACCTTC.

V and J are TRBV27 and TRBJ1-1; unclear D gene. V shed 3 bases and J shed 4 bases, with 12 bases lying between them. The germline V gene has CDR1 MNHEY and CDR2 SMNVEV (reference sequence). This CDR3 contains 14 residues. CDR3 residues: CASSFKVWGTEAFF. The CDR3, as DNA: TGTGCCAGCAGTTTCAAGGTCTGGGGCACTGAAGCTTTCTTT.

The chain recombines TRBV5-1 with TRBJ1-1; D remains ambiguous. The CDR3 spans 13 residues. CDR1 and CDR2 (germline): SGHRS, YFSETQ. The V end was cut by 0 bases, the J end by 7 bases, with 10 bases between. CDR3 coding DNA: TGCGCCAGCAGCTTGGGGGGTTTGGGTGAAGCTTTCTTT. Amino acids: CASSLGGLGEAFF.

V and J are TRBV7-9 and TRBJ2-7, with 7 positions matching TRBD1. Germline V lookup: CDR1 SEHNR, CDR2 FQNEAQ (reference sequence). The CDR3 has 15 amino acids. V lost 4 bases to trimming and J lost 6 bases; unmatched junction nucleotides: 12. CDR3 in amino acids: CASSSTGTRGTEQYF. The CDR3 DNA is TGTGCCAGCAGCTCGACAGGGACCCGAGGGACCGAGCAGTACTTC.

The chain is built from TRBV6-6 and TRBJ2-1, with 12 bases matching TRBD2. The ends lost 6 bases at V and 4 bases at J; junction bases unmatched: 7. There are 16 residues in the CDR3. Germline CDR1 MNHNY, CDR2 SVGAGI (reference sequence). The CDR3 here is CASSRLAGVGYNEQFF. CDR3 nucleotides: TGTGCCAGCAGCCGACTAGCGGGAGTGGGGTACAATGAGCAGTTCTTC.

The V gene is TRBV14, the J gene TRBJ2-7; 11 bases are a match to TRBD1. The CDR3 totals 17 residues. V was pared by 3 bases and J by 3 bases, with 10 bases of the junction left unmatched. Germline-derived CDR1 and CDR2 are SGHDN and FVKESK. The CDR3 spells CASSQEPPDRGHYEQYF. The CDR3 DNA sequence: TGTGCCAGCAGCCAGGAACCGCCGGACAGGGGGCACTACGAGCAGTACTTC. The whole variable domain, remainder taken from reference TRBV14 and TRBJ2-7, is EAGVTQFPSHSVIEKGQTVTLRCDPISGHDNLYWYRRVMGKEIKFLLHFVKESKQDESGMPNNRFLAERTGGTYSTLKVQPAELEDSGVYFCASSQEPPDRGHYEQYFGPGTRLTVT.

The gene calls are TRBV5-6 and TRBJ1-1; D gene uncertain. CDR1 and CDR2 from the germline V gene are SGHDT and YYEEEE. Trimming removed 1 base from V and 3 bases from J, with 10 bases in between. This CDR3 spans 14 amino acids. Here the CDR3 DNA reads TGTGCCAGCAGCTTGCGGGTGGTGTACACTGAAGCTTTCTTT. Its translation is CASSLRVVYTEAFF.

Comments on this clone: Other DNA variants within this sample encode the same CDR3. The chain links TRBV5-1 to TRBJ2-7; TRBD1 matches 8 bases. V shed 0 bases, J shed 0 bases, and the junction held 2 bases outside the gene matches. This CDR3 region has 15 residues. Germline V lookup: CDR1 SGHRS, CDR2 YFSETQ. In nucleotides, the CDR3 is TGCGCCAGCAGCTTGGGGGGGACAGGCTCCTACGAGCAGTACTTC. Protein: CASSLGGTGSYEQYF.

The chain carries TRBV6-1 and TRBJ1-5, with D hard to call. V lost 2 bases, J lost 5 bases, and 7 bases lay in between. The germline V gene has CDR1 MNHNS and CDR2 SASEGT. CDR3 length: 13 residues. The CDR3 DNA reads as TGTGCCAGCAGTGAAATGGGAGATCAGCCCCAGCATTTT. This encodes CASSEMGDQPQHF.

This clone appeared many times. The chain couples TRBV4-1 to TRBJ2-3; D unclear. V was trimmed by 3 bases and J by 3 bases, leaving 7 bases between them. Germline V gives CDR1 MGHRA, CDR2 YSYEKL. The CDR3 is made up of 13 amino acids. This CDR3 reads CASSHPLTDTQYF. The CDR3 coding sequence is TGCGCCAGCAGCCACCCCTTAACAGATACGCAGTATTTT.

J is TRBJ1-1 and V is TRBV7-3, with D unclear. Germline V gene data show CDR1 as SGHTA and CDR2 as FQGTGA. V lost 0 bases, J lost 4 bases, and 6 bases lay in between. The CDR3 totals 13 residues. The CDR3 reads CASSLTEVTEAFF. The CDR3 DNA is TGTGCCAGCAGCTTAACCGAGGTCACTGAAGCTTTCTTT.

The chain employs TRBV7-3 and TRBJ2-3; D call uncertain. V shed 5 bases and J shed 2 bases, with 17 bases lying between them. This CDR3 contains 16 residues. Germline V gene lookup returns CDR1 SGHTA and CDR2 FQGTGA. CDR3 in DNA: TGTGCCAGCAGCGTGAATGGGCTAATCCACACAGATACGCAGTATTTT. It codes for CASSVNGLIHTDTQYF.

The rearrangement joins TRBV4-1 to TRBJ1-3; 7 bases line up with TRBD1. CDR1 and CDR2 from the germline V gene are MGHRA and YSYEKL. The CDR3 spans 20 residues. The trim removed 0 bases at V and 0 bases at J, leaving 14 bases unmatched. For the CDR3, the DNA is TGCGCCAGCAGCCAAGATTTGCGGACAGGTACCCACTCCTCTGGAAACACCATATATTTT. It yields the protein CASSQDLRTGTHSSGNTIYF.

The rearrangement links TRBV7-2 to TRBJ2-1; 9 bases align to TRBD1. There are 17 residues in the CDR3. The V gene's germline CDR1 is SGHTA and CDR2 FQGNSA. The J segment lost 2 bases and the V segment lost 2 bases, leaving 7 bases of the junction unmatched. CDR3 in amino acids: CASSLRAGTGTYNEQFF. The CDR3 nucleotides read TGTGCCAGCAGCTTACGAGCCGGGACAGGGACCTACAATGAGCAGTTCTTC. The variable domain in full, with the rest retrieved from reference TRBV7-2 and TRBJ2-1, is GAGVSQSPSNKVTEKGKDVELRCDPISGHTALYWYRQSLGQGLEFLIYFQGNSAPDKSGLPSDRFSAERTGGSVSTLTIQRTQQEDSAVYLCASSLRAGTGTYNEQFFGPGTRLTVL.

CDR3 residues: CASSSVGGRLGNQPQHF. As DNA, the CDR3 is TGTGCCAGCAGTTCGGTGGGGGGGCGTTTGGGCAATCAGCCCCAGCATTTT. The chain uses TRBV28 and TRBJ1-5, with D maybe TRBD1 (6 bases). Trimming stripped 4 bases from V and 2 bases from J, with 18 bases between. This CDR3 is 17 amino acids long. Germline CDR1 reads MDHEN; CDR2 reads SYDVKM.